This TCR beta chain was recorded in a study of human T cells and chemical hapten exposure. Study-wide context: Diphenylcyclopropenone was administered weekly to the scalp of patients throughout the roughly 23-week study.

Each CDR3 protein gets one entry after TCRdb re-called the RACE reads with MiXCR. This sample has 300,000 to 350,000 distinct CDR3 sequences; approximately 6.9% occur once, and the top ten carry 7.5% to 8.5%. The time point was: patch test 1, 2 weeks after DPC sensitization. Treatment noted: therapeutic diphenylcyclopropenone sensitization with weekly scalp DPC. This clonotype was seen a few times. This clonotype was sampled from a woman aged 18-29 years with alopecia areata. Some clones in this sample may be carry-over from other donors' samples. The sequencing here drew on whole blood, taken in connection with sensitization to the hapten diphenylcyclopropenone (DPC).

CDR3 coding DNA: TGCAGTGCTCTGACCGGGACAGATTACGAGCAGTACTTC. As protein: CSALTGTDYEQYF. The gene calls are TRBV20-1 and TRBJ2-7; 7 bases line up with TRBD1. CDR3 size: 13 residues. Losses at the gene ends were 5 bases for V and 4 bases for J; bases not matched to a gene: 8. Germline loops: CDR1 DFQATT, CDR2 SNEGSKA (reference sequence).